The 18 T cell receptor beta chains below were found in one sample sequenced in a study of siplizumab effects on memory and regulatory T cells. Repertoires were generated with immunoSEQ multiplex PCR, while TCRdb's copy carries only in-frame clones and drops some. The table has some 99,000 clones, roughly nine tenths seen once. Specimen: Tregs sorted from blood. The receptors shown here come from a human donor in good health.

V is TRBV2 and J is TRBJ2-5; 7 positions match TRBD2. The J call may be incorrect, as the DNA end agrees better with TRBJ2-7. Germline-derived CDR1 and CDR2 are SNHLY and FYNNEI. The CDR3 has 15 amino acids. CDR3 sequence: CASGYASGSTYEQYF. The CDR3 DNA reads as TGTGCCAGCGGATACGCTAGCGGTTCAACCTACGAGCAGTACTTC.

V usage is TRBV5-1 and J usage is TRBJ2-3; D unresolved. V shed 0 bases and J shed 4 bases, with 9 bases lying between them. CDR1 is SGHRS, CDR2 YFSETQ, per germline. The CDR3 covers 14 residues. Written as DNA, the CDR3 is TGCGCCAGCAGCTTGGCCTGGCAATCAGATACGCAGTATTTT. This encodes CASSLAWQSDTQYF.

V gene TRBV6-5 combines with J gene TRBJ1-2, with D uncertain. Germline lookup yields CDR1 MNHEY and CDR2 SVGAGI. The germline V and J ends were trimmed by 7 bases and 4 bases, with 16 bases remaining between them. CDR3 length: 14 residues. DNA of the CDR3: TGTGCCAGCACCAAAACTGGGCGTGGCTATGGCTACACCTTC. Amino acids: CASTKTGRGYGYTF.

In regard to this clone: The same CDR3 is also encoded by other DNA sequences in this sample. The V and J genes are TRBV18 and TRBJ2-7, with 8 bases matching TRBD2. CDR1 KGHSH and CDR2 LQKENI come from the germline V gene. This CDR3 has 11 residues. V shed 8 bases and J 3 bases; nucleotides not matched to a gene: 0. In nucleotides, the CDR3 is TGTGCCAGCCGGGGGGGCTACGAGCAGTACTTC. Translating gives CASRGGYEQYF.

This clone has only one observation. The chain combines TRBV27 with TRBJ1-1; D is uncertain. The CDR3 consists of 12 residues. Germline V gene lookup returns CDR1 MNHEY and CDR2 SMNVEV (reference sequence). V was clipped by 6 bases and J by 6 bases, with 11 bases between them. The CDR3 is CASRARLAEAFF. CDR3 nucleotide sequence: TGTGCCAGCAGAGCCCGGCTTGCTGAAGCTTTCTTT.

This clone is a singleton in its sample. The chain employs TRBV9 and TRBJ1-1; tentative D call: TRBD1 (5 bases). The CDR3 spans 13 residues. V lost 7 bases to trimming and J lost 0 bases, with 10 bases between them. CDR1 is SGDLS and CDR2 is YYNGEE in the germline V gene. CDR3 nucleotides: TGTGCCAGCGGCCGGGGGGTGAACACTGAAGCTTTCTTT. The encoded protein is CASGRGVNTEAFF.

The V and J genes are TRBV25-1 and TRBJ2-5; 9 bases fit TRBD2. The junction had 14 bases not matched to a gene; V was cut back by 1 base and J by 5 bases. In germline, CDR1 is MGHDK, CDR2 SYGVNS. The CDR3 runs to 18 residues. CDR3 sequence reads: CASSEWTSALLAGETQYF. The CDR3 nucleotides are TGTGCCAGCAGTGAATGGACTAGCGCTCTCTTAGCAGGGGAGACCCAGTACTTC. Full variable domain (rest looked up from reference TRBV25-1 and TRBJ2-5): EADIYQTPRYLVIGTGKKITLECSQTMGHDKMYWYQQDPGMELHLIHYSYGVNSTEKGDLSSESTVSRIRTEHFPLTLESARPSHTSQYLCASSEWTSALLAGETQYFGPGTRLLVL.

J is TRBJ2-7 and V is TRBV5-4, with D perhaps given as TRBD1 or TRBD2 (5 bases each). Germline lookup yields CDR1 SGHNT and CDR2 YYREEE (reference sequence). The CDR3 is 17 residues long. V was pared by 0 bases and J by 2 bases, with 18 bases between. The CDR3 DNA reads TGTGCCAGCAGCTTGGCAGGGACCCAGTCAAGGCCCTACGAGCAGTACTTC. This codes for CASSLAGTQSRPYEQYF.

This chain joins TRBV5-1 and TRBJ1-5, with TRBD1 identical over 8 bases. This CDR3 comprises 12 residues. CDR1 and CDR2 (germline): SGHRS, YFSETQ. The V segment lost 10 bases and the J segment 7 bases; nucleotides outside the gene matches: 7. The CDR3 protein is CARAQGEQPQHF. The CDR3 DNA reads TGCGCCCGGGCACAGGGGGAGCAGCCCCAGCATTTT.

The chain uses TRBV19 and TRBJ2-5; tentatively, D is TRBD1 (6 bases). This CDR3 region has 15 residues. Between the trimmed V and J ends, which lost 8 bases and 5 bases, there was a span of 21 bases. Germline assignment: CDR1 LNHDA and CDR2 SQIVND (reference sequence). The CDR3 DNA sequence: TGTGCCAGTGGTGGAAGGCAGGGGCTTATGGAGACCCAGTACTTC. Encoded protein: CASGGRQGLMETQYF.

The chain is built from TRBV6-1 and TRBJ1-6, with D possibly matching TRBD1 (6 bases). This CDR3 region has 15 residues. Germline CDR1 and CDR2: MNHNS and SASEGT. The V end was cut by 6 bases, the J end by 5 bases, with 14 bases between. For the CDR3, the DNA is TGTGCCAGCAGGGAATTCTCAGGGGATAATTCACCCCTCCACTTT. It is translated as CASREFSGDNSPLHF.

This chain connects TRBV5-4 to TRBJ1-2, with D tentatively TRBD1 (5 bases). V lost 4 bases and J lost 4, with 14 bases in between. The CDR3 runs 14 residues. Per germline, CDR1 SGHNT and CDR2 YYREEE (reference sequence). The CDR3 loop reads CASSGTGTVYGYTF. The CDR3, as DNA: TGTGCCAGCAGCGGAACCGGGACGGTCTATGGCTACACCTTC.

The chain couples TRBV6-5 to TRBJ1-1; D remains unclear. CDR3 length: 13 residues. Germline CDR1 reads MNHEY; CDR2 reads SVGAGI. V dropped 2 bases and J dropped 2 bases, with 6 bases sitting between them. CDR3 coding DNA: TGTGCCAGCAGTTACGCGGCCAACACTGAAGCTTTCTTT. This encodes CASSYAANTEAFF.

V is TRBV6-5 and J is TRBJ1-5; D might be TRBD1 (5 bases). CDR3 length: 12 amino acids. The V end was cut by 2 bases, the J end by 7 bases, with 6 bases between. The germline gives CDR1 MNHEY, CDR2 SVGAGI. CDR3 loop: CASSYPGQPQHF. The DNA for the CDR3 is TGTGCCAGCAGTTACCCAGGGCAGCCCCAGCATTTT.

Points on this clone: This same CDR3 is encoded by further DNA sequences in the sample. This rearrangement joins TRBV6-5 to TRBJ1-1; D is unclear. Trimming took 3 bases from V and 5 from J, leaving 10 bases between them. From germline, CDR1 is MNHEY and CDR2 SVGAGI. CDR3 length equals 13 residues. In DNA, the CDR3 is TGTGCCAGCAGTTATCGCGGTGCAACTGAAGCTTTCTTT. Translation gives CASSYRGATEAFF.

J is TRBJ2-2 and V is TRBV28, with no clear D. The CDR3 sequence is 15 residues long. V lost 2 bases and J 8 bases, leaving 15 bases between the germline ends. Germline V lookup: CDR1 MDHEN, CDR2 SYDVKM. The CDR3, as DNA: TGTGCCAGCAGTTTACGTAACCGATTCACGGGGGAGCTGTTTTTT. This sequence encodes CASSLRNRFTGELFF.

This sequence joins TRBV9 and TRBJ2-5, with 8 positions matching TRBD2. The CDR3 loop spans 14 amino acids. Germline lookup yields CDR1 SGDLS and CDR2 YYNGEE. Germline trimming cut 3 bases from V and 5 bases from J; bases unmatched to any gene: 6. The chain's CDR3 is CASSAGTRRETQYF. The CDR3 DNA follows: TGTGCCAGCAGCGCAGGGACTAGGAGGGAGACCCAGTACTTC.

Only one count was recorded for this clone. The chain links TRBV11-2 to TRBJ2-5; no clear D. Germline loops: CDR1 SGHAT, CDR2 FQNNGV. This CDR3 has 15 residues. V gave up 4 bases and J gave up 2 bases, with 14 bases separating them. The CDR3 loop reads CASSSHGVQQETQYF. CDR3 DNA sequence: TGTGCCAGCAGCTCGCATGGTGTACAGCAAGAGACCCAGTACTTC.